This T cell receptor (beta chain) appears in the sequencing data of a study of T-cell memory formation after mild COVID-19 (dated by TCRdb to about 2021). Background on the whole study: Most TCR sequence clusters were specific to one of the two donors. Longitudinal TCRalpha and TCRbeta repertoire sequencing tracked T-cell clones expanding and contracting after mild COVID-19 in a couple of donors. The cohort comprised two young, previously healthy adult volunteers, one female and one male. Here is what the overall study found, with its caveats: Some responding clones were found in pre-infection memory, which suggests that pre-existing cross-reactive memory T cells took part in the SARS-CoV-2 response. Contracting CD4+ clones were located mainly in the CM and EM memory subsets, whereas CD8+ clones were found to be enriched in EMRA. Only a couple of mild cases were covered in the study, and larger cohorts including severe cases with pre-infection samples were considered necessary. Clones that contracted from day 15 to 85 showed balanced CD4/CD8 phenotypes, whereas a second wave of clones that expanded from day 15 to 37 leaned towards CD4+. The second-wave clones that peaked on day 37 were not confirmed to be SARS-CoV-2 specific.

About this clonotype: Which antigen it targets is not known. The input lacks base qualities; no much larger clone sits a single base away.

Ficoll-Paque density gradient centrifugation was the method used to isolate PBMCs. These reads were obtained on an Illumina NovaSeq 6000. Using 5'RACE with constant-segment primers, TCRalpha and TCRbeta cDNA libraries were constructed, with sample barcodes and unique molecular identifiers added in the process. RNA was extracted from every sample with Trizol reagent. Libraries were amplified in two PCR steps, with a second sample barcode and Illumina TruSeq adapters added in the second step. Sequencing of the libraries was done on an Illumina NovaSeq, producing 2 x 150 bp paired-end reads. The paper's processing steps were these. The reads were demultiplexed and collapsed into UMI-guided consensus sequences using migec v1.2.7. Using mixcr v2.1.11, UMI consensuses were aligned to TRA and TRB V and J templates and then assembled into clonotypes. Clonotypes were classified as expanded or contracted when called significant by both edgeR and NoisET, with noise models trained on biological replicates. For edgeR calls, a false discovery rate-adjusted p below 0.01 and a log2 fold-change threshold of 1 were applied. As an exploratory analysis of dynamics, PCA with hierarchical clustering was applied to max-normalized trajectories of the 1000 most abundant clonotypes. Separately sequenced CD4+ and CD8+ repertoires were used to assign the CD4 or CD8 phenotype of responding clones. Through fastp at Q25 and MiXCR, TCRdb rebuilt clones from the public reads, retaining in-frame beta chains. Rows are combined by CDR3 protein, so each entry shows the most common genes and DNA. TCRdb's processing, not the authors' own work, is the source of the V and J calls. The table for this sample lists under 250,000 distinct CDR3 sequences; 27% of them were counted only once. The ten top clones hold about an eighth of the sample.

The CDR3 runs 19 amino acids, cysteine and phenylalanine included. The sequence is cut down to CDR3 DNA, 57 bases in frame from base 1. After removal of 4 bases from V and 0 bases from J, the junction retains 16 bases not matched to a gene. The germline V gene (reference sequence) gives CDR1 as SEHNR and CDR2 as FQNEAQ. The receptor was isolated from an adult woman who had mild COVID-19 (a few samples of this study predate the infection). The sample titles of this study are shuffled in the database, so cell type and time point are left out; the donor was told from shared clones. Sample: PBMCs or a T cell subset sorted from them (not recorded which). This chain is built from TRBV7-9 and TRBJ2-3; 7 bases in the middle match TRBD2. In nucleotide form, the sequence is TGTGCCAGCAGCTCTCGAGGTTTTCGCGGGAGAGGAAGCACAGATACGCAGTATTTT. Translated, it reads CASSSRGFRGRGSTDTQYF. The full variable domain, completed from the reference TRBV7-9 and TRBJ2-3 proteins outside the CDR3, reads DTGVSQNPRHKITKRGQNVTFRCDPISEHNRLYWYRQTLGQGPEFLTYFQNEAQLEKSRLLSDRFSAERPKGSFSTLEIQRTEQGDSAMYLCASSSRGFRGRGSTDTQYFGPGTRLTVL.